Shown below are 8 T cell receptor beta chains from a single sample sequenced in a study of cytomegalovirus exposure and HLA in healthy donors. Vbeta (60) and Jbeta (13) primers were used in the PCR. Libraries were prepared by immunoSEQ multiplex PCR; TCRdb keeps only in-frame clonotypes and omits some of them. Among hundreds of thousands of clones listed, over 60% were seen once. Specimen: PBMCs. The source is a man aged 35 to 55 in good health and CMV-seronegative.

The chain is built from TRBV6-5 and TRBJ2-2, with D possibly being TRBD1 (6 bases). This CDR3 comprises 15 residues. Germline CDR1 MNHEY, CDR2 SVGAGI. Trimming took off 4 bases at V and 3 bases at J, with 12 bases between the two ends. CDR3 sequence (DNA): TGTGCCAGCAGTTTCTTGGACAGCTACACCGGGGAGCTGTTTTTT. Translated: CASSFLDSYTGELFF.

The V call is TRBV2, the J call TRBJ2-2; 8 bases line up with TRBD2. The V segment lost 2 bases and the J segment 1 base; nucleotides outside the gene matches: 6. This CDR3 region has 17 residues. Germline V CDR1 and CDR2: SNHLY, FYNNEI. The CDR3 sequence: CASSESYLAGNTGELFF. The CDR3 coding sequence is TGTGCCAGCAGTGAATCTTACCTAGCGGGGAACACCGGGGAGCTGTTTTTT.

The chain employs TRBV15 and TRBJ2-1; 9 bases line up with TRBD2. The CDR3 loop spans 16 amino acids. Germline V gene data show CDR1 as LNHNV and CDR2 as YYDKDF (reference sequence). V was clipped by 3 bases and J by 4 bases; unmatched bases: 7. The CDR3 loop is CATSSLAGVRYNEQFF. CDR3 in DNA: TGTGCCACCAGCAGCTTAGCGGGGGTTCGATACAATGAGCAGTTCTTC.

The V and J genes are TRBV5-1 and TRBJ2-1, with 9 bases identical to TRBD1. The germline V gene has CDR1 SGHRS and CDR2 YFSETQ. The trim removed 3 bases at V and 7 bases at J, leaving 8 bases unmatched. The CDR3 runs to 15 residues. In DNA, the CDR3 is TGCGCCAGCAGCTCAGCCGGGACAGGGCGGAATGAGCAGTTCTTC. This sequence encodes CASSSAGTGRNEQFF.

The V gene is TRBV4-3, the J gene TRBJ2-3; D is uncertain. Germline CDR1 and CDR2: LGHNA and YSLEER. The V and J ends lost 4 bases and 5 bases respectively, with 13 bases between them. The CDR3 extends over 14 amino acids. CDR3 sequence (DNA): TGCGCCAGCAGCCGGCAGTTCCCGGGAGATACGCAGTATTTT. Protein: CASSRQFPGDTQYF.

The chain combines TRBV7-3 with TRBJ2-1; perhaps TRBD2 as D (5 bases). V was pared by 2 bases and J by 0 bases, with 8 bases between. The CDR3 has 15 residues. Looked up from germline, CDR1 is SGHTA and CDR2 is FQGTGA. The CDR3 nucleotides are TGTGCCAGCAGCTTACGTAGCGACTCCTACAATGAGCAGTTCTTC. This codes for CASSLRSDSYNEQFF. Full variable domain (outside the CDR3, taken from reference TRBV7-3 and TRBJ2-1): GAGVSQTPSNKVTEKGKYVELRCDPISGHTALYWYRQSLGQGPEFLIYFQGTGAADDSGLPNDRFFAVRPEGSVSTLKIQRTERGDSAVYLCASSLRSDSYNEQFFGPGTRLTVL.

Turning to this clone: An end of the junction differs from the germline gene, which may be a read error. The chain recombines TRBV7-9 with TRBJ1-1, with D possibly matching TRBD1 (6 bases). Germline CDR1 is SEHNR and CDR2 is FQNEAQ (reference sequence). The CDR3 runs to 13 residues. The CDR3 loop reads CSSSRGQLPEAFF. The DNA of the CDR3 is TGTTCCAGCAGCCGCGGACAGCTTCCTGAAGCTTTCTTT.

This chain connects TRBV29-1 to TRBJ2-7, with 9 positions matching TRBD1. Germline values: CDR1 SQVTM, CDR2 ANQGSEA. The CDR3 spans 16 residues. V dropped 6 bases and J dropped 4; count of bases not matched to a gene: 16. The CDR3 sequence: CSVRTGGAGIVYEQYF. CDR3 bases: TGCAGCGTCCGAACAGGGGGCGCCGGAATAGTGTACGAGCAGTACTTC.